A selection of T cell receptor beta chains follows, all from one sample in a study of response to subunit inactivated influenza vaccine. In TCRdb, the RT-PCR reads were re-called with MiXCR into one record per CDR3 protein. The profile shows hundreds of thousands of distinct CDR3 sequences, approximately 7.6% of them singletons. Sequencing used PBMCs from blood, obtained around 25 months after vaccination. The receptors derive from a man between 50 and 69 years old who received an inactivated influenza vaccine. The CDR3 runs from the conserved cysteine through the conserved F or W. D genes are given only for firm matches. Rows give clone size only sometimes, using once, few, many, or a class for an expanded clone.

j_call cdr3_length d_call clone_size v_call cdr3_nt cdr3_aa
TRBJ2-1 16 TRBD2 many TRBV7-3 TGTGCCAGCAGCTTAACGCGGCTAGCGGGAGCGAATGAGCAGTTCTTC CASSLTRLAGANEQFF
TRBJ2-1 15 . . TRBV7-2 TGTGCCAGCAGCTTAAGGGCAACCGAGAACAATGAGCAGTTCTTC CASSLRATENNEQFF
TRBJ2-3 16 . few TRBV7-8 TGTGCCAGCAGCCCCCCTTCGGCGCCAAGCACAGATACGCAGTATTTT CASSPPSAPSTDTQYF
TRBJ2-5 15 TRBD1 . TRBV28 TGTGCCATCGGAACAGGGGACCCCACTCGAGAGACCCAGTACTTC CAIGTGDPTRETQYF
TRBJ2-7 17 . few TRBV5-5 TGTGCCAGCAGCTTGGTCTCGCGACACAATTTCCCCTACGAGCAGTACTTC CASSLVSRHNFPYEQYF
TRBJ2-3 12 . . TRBV20-1 TGCAGTGCTAGGCTGAGGGCAGATACGCAGTATTTT CSARLRADTQYF
TRBJ2-1 14 TRBD2 many TRBV10-3 TGTGCCATCAGAAGCGGGGGGGCCATGTATGAGCAGTTCTTC CAIRSGGAMYEQFF
TRBJ2-1 15 . few TRBV6-2/TRBV6-3 TGTGCCAGCAGACGAAGGACGGGTTCCTACAATGAGCAGTTCTTC CASRRRTGSYNEQFF
TRBJ2-7 16 . . TRBV20-1 TGCAGTGCTCGACCCACAGCACCATACTCCTCCTACGAGCAGTACTTC CSARPTAPYSSYEQYF
TRBJ2-5 18 . many TRBV2 TGTGCCAGCAGTGAAGCGCTTCCAGTTCTTGGAGGGCAAGAGACCCAGTACTTC CASSEALPVLGGQETQYF
TRBJ2-7 15 TRBD2 few TRBV6-1 TGTGCCAGCAGTCAACTAGCGGGAGGAATGAACGAGCAGTACTTC CASSQLAGGMNEQYF
TRBJ2-2 16 TRBD1 many TRBV5-1 TGCGCCAGCAGCTTGGATGGACAGGGCGGGTCCGGGGAGCTGTTTTTT CASSLDGQGGSGELFF
TRBJ1-1 15 . few TRBV5-6 TGTGCCAGCAGCTTTGACGGACGCATGAACACTGAAGCTTTCTTT CASSFDGRMNTEAFF
TRBJ2-7 17 TRBD2 . TRBV20-1 TGCAGTGCTACTGGACTAGCGGGAGGGGAAAGGTCCTACGAGCAGTACTTC CSATGLAGGERSYEQYF
TRBJ1-1 14 . . TRBV5-1 TGCGCCAGCAGCTTGGCCGGCAGTCCCACTGAAGCTTTCTTT CASSLAGSPTEAFF
TRBJ2-2 17 TRBD1 few TRBV9 TGTGCCAGCAGCACCCGGGACAGGGGGCGCGGAACCGGGGAGCTGTTTTTT CASSTRDRGRGTGELFF
TRBJ2-3 15 TRBD2 . TRBV5-1 TGCGCCAGCAAGGGGCTAGCGGTAACCACAGATACGCAGTATTTT CASKGLAVTTDTQYF
TRBJ2-5 13 . few TRBV18 TGTGCCAGCTCCCTGTACGACCAAGAGACCCAGTACTTC CASSLYDQETQYF
TRBJ1-6 14 TRBD1 . TRBV12-3/TRBV12-4 TGTGCCAGCAGTACCGGACAGGGATCTTCACCCCTCCACTTT CASSTGQGSSPLHF
TRBJ2-1 15 . . TRBV9 TGTGCCAGCAGCGTATCCGGGACGGAGTACAATGAGCAGTTCTTC CASSVSGTEYNEQFF
TRBJ2-5 14 TRBD1 few TRBV28 TGTGCCAGCAGTTTATTTGACAGGGGGGAGACCCAGTACTTC CASSLFDRGETQYF
TRBJ2-7 14 TRBD1 few TRBV20-1 TGCAGTGCGATGAAGGGGGCGAGCTCCTACGAGCAGTACTTC CSAMKGASSYEQYF
TRBJ2-3 14 . . TRBV21-1 TGTGCCAGCAGCAACAGACAGGGACAAGATACGCAGTATTTT CASSNRQGQDTQYF
TRBJ2-7 15 TRBD2 . TRBV9 TGTGCCAGCAGCCCCATGGGACTAGCGGCCTACGAGCAGTACTTC CASSPMGLAAYEQYF
TRBJ2-1 11 . . TRBV6-5 TGTGCCAGCGGGCGGACAGCGGAGCAGTTCTTC CASGRTAEQFF
TRBJ2-4 11 . many TRBV11-2 TGTGCCAGCAGCTTCGGGGACATTCAGTACTTC CASSFGDIQYF
TRBJ2-3 16 TRBD2 . TRBV20-1 TGCAGTGCTAGAGATGGGTCTAGCGGGATCACAGATACGCAGTATTTT CSARDGSSGITDTQYF
TRBJ2-5 14 . . TRBV7-7 TGTGCTAGCAGCGCCAACAGCGGACAAGAGACCCAGTACTTC CASSANSGQETQYF
TRBJ1-3 15 . few TRBV20-1 TGCAGTGCTAGAGAACCCCTTACCTCTGGAAACACCATATATTTT CSAREPLTSGNTIYF
TRBJ2-2 14 . many TRBV7-2 TGTGCCAGCAGCTTAGCTGGGTATGGTGGGGAGCTGTTTTTT CASSLAGYGGELFF
TRBJ1-6 16 TRBD1 many TRBV4-3 TGCGCCAGCAGCCAAGATGGGGGGACAGGTAATTCACCCCTCCACTTT CASSQDGGTGNSPLHF
TRBJ1-6 14 . few TRBV19 TGTGCCAGTGGTTTCATGGGGGGCAATTCACCCCTCCACTTT CASGFMGGNSPLHF
TRBJ2-3 17 TRBD1 few TRBV10-3 TGTGCCATCAGTGACCCTCCGGGACAGGGTAACGGAGATACGCAGTATTTT CAISDPPGQGNGDTQYF
TRBJ2-3 15 TRBD1 few TRBV18 TGTGCCAGCTCACGAACCGACAGGGAATCAGATACGCAGTATTTT CASSRTDRESDTQYF
TRBJ1-5 13 . few TRBV28 TGTGCCAGCAGTACTTATAGCAATCAGCCCCAGCATTTT CASSTYSNQPQHF
TRBJ2-3 17 . . TRBV11-2 TGTGCCAGCAGCTTAGATCTCCCCGGGGTTGGCACAGATACGCAGTATTTT CASSLDLPGVGTDTQYF
TRBJ2-5 17 TRBD2 . TRBV12-3/TRBV12-4 TGTGCCAGCAGTAAAGGCCGGTTTAGCGGGAGGGAAGAGACCCAGTACTTC CASSKGRFSGREETQYF
TRBJ2-2 16 . many TRBV7-2 TGTGCCAGCAGCTTAGAATGGATTCCCCACACCGGGGAGCTGTTTTTT CASSLEWIPHTGELFF
TRBJ1-6 16 . few TRBV20-1 TGCAGTGCTCCGGGGACCGCGAGCTCCTATAATTCACCCCTCCACTTT CSAPGTASSYNSPLHF
TRBJ2-1 15 . many TRBV12-3/TRBV12-4 TGTGCCAGCAAACTAGAACATAGCTCCTACAATGAGCAGTTCTTC CASKLEHSSYNEQFF
TRBJ2-3 18 TRBD2 many TRBV10-3 TGTGCCATAAGGAGAACCGGGACTAGCGGGTCAAGCACAGATGCGCAGTATTTT CAIRRTGTSGSSTDAQYF
TRBJ2-5 16 TRBD1 . TRBV5-8 TGTGCCAGCAGCCAACCTCGACAGGGGCCGGGGGAGACCCAGTACTTC CASSQPRQGPGETQYF
TRBJ2-7 15 . . TRBV20-1 TGCAGTGCTACCACCAACGGGGGTTCGTGGAGCGAGCAGTACTTC CSATTNGGSWSEQYF
TRBJ2-1 13 TRBD2 . TRBV3-1 TGTGCCAGCAGCCAAGGGGGCGGGAGGGAGCAGTTCTTC CASSQGGGREQFF
TRBJ2-4 12 . . TRBV15 TGTGCCACCAGCCTCGGGAAAAACATTCAGTACTTC CATSLGKNIQYF
TRBJ2-3 15 TRBD2 . TRBV10-3 TGTGCCATCAGTTCCGGACTAGCGGGGACAGATACGCAGTATTTT CAISSGLAGTDTQYF
TRBJ2-5 14 TRBD1 few TRBV29-1 TGCAGCGTTGACGATATGGGACAGGGAAAGACCCAGTACTTC CSVDDMGQGKTQYF
TRBJ1-5 17 . many TRBV12-3/TRBV12-4 TGTGCCAGCAGTCCACGTCTCGGGACAACTGGGAATCAGCCCCAGCATTTT CASSPRLGTTGNQPQHF
TRBJ2-7 11 . . TRBV21-1 TGTGCCAGCAGATCAGGGAGCGAGCAGTACTTC CASRSGSEQYF
TRBJ2-3 18 TRBD2 . TRBV4-3 TGCGCCAGCAGCCAGACGCGTCGTAGCGGGGGGGCTGGAGATACGCAGTATTTT CASSQTRRSGGAGDTQYF
TRBJ2-1 15 . few TRBV18 TGTGCCAGCTCAACGCCCCCCGGGGCTTACAATGGGCAGTTCTTC CASSTPPGAYNGQFF
TRBJ2-5 14 . . TRBV6-2/TRBV6-3 TGTGCCAGCAACGACTTTCAAATTTTAGAGACCCAGTACTTC CASNDFQILETQYF
TRBJ1-5 15 . many TRBV28 TGTGCCAGCAGACCGACGGTTTATAGCAATCAGCCCCAGCATTTT CASRPTVYSNQPQHF
TRBJ2-5 13 . few TRBV4-3 TGCGCCAGCAGTCAGCTAGCTTGGGAGACCCAGTACTTC CASSQLAWETQYF
TRBJ2-1 15 TRBD2 few TRBV2 TGTGCCAGCAGTGAGGGGTCTAGCGGATACAATGAGCAGTTCTTC CASSEGSSGYNEQFF